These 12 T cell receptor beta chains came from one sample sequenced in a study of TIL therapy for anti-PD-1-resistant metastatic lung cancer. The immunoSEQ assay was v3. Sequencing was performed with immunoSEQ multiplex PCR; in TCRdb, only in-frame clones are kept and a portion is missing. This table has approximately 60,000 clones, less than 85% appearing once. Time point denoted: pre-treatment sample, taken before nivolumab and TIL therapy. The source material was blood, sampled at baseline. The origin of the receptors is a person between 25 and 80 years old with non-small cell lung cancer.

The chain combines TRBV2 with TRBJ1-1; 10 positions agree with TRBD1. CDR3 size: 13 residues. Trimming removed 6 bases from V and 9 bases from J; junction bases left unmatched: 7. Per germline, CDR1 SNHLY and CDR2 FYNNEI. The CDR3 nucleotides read TGTGCCAGCAGACAACGGACAGGGGGGCAAGCTTTCTTT. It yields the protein CASRQRTGGQAFF.

As DNA, the CDR3 is TGTGCCAGTAGTATAATCGGGACAGGGGTGCCAGATACGCAGTATTTT. Its protein product is CASSIIGTGVPDTQYF. V gene TRBV19 combines with J gene TRBJ2-3, with 10 bases lining up with TRBD1. V lost 2 bases and J lost 4; bases outside the gene matches: 6. This CDR3 is 16 amino acids long. Looked up from germline, CDR1 is LNHDA and CDR2 is SQIVND (reference sequence).

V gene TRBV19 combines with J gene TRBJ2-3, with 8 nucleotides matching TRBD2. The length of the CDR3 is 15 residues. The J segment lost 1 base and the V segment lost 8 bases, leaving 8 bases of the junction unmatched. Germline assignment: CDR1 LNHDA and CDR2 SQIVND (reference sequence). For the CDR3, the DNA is TGTGCCAGTCGATCGCTAGCGGGCGGCACAGATACGCAGTATTTT. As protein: CASRSLAGGTDTQYF.

This chain's CDR3 is CASSFSGLMGTDTQYF. In nucleotides, the CDR3 is TGTGCCAGCAGTTTCTCCGGGCTAATGGGCACAGATACGCAGTATTTT. The genes are TRBV6-5 and TRBJ2-3; D uncertain. Per germline, CDR1 MNHEY and CDR2 SVGAGI. V was trimmed by 4 bases and J by 1 base, leaving 15 bases between them. This CDR3 has 16 residues.

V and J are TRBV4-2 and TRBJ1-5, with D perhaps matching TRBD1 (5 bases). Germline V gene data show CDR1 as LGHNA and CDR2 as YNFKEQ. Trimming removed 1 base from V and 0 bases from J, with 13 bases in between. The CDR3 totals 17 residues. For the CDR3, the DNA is TGTGCCAGCAGCCAAGTTCCAGGGATATATAGCAATCAGCCCCAGCATTTT. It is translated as CASSQVPGIYSNQPQHF.

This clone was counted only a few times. The CDR3 bases are TGTGCCAGCGGGGGACAGAACATTTACACCGGGGAGCTGTTTTTT. Translating it yields CASGGQNIYTGELFF. The gene calls are TRBV7-2 and TRBJ2-2; TRBD1 matches at 7 bases. The CDR3 loop spans 15 amino acids. The germline CDR1 and CDR2 sequences are SGHTA and FQGNSA. The ends lost 8 bases at V and 3 bases at J; junction bases unmatched: 9.

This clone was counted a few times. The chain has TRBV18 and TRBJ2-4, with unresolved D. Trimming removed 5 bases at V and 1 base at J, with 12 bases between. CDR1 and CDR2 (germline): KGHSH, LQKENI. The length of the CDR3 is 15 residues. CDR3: CASSTDDWAKNIQYF. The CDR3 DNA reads TGTGCCAGCTCAACCGACGACTGGGCCAAAAACATTCAGTACTTC.

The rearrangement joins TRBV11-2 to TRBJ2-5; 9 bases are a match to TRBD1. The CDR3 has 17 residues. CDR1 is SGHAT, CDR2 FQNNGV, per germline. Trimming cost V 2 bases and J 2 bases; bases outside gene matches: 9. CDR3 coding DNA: TGTGCCAGCAGCTTACGCCCTACGGGGACAGGGCAAGAGACCCAGTACTTC. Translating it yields CASSLRPTGTGQETQYF.

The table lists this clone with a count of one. In DNA, the CDR3 is TGCGCCAGCAGCGTGACAGGGGGAATGAACACTGAAGCTTTCTTT. Its translation is CASSVTGGMNTEAFF. The chain employs TRBV5-1 and TRBJ1-1; 9 bases map to TRBD1. The germline CDR1 and CDR2 sequences are SGHRS and YFSETQ. Trimming took 4 bases from V and 0 from J; bases not matched to a gene: 4. This CDR3 comprises 15 residues.

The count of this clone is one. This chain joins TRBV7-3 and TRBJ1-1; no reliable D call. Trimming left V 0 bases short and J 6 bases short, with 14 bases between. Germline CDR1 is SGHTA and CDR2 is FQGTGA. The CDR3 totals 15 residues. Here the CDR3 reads CASSLTPESGSEAFF. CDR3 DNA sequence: TGTGCCAGCAGCTTAACGCCAGAAAGTGGCTCTGAAGCTTTCTTT. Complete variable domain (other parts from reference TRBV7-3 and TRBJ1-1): GAGVSQTPSNKVTEKGKYVELRCDPISGHTALYWYRQSLGQGPEFLIYFQGTGAADDSGLPNDRFFAVRPEGSVSTLKIQRTERGDSAVYLCASSLTPESGSEAFFGQGTRLTVV.

The CDR3, as DNA: TGTGCCAGCATGAGGACTAGCGGGGGCTCAATCGAGCAGTTCTTC. Its translation is CASMRTSGGSIEQFF. The genes are TRBV2 and TRBJ2-1; 13 bases match TRBD2. CDR3 length: 15 amino acids. J lost 10 bases, V lost 7 bases, and 10 bases had no gene match. Germline loops: CDR1 SNHLY, CDR2 FYNNEI.

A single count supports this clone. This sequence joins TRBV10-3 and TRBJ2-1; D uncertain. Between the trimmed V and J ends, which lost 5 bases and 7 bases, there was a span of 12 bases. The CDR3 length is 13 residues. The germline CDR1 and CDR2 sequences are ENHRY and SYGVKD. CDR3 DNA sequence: TGTGCCATCAGTTCGGGCCTAGATAATGAGCAGTTCTTC. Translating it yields CAISSGLDNEQFF.